One and the same sample provided the 30 T cell receptor beta chains below, sequenced in a study of T cell clonality in common variable immunodeficiency. Findings of the study overall: Common variable immunodeficiency TCR beta sequences reportedly had fewer deletions and N-nucleotide insertions.

Assay: immunoSEQ multiplex PCR; the TCRdb copy retains only in-frame clones and omits some. This sample carries under 25,000 clones, none of them present only once. Their antigen targets remain unknown. The sequencing input was peripheral blood mononuclear cells. The receptors derive from a human donor with common variable immunodeficiency.

Only a few counts were recorded for this clone. Sequencing ends 3 residues short of the CDR3 end; the germline J gene provides the rest. The gene calls are TRBV6-2 or TRBV6-3 and TRBJ2-1, with 11 bases fitting TRBD2. Germline trimming cut 4 bases from V and 5 bases from J; bases unmatched to any gene: 7. This CDR3 spans 16 amino acids. Germline V gives CDR1 MNHEY, CDR2 SVGEGT. The sequenced CDR3 bases are TGTGCCAGCAGTTTCACGCTAGCGGGAGGCCACAATGAG. Translating it yields CASSFTLAGGHNE. The full-length CDR3 reads as CASSFTLAGGHNEQFF.

This clone turned up a few times. The read stops 3 residues short of the end of the CDR3; the missing end is completed from the germline J gene. The rearrangement links TRBV20-1 to TRBJ2-7, with D possibly being TRBD1 (6 bases). Germline V gene data show CDR1 as DFQATT and CDR2 as SNEGSKA (reference sequence). CDR3 length: 16 amino acids. V was clipped by 0 bases and J by 0 bases, with 15 bases between them. CDR3 DNA (partial): TGCAGTGCTAGAGATCGAGATGAGGGACACTCCTACGAG. Amino acid sequence: CSARDRDEGHSYE. In full, the CDR3 reads CSARDRDEGHSYEQYF.

As concerns this clone: The missing CDR3 end, 3 residues past where the read stops, is filled in from the germline J gene. The rearrangement links TRBV7-9 to TRBJ2-5; maybe TRBD2 (5 bases). The CDR3 spans 15 residues. The ends were cut back, 1 base at V and 4 bases at J, with 13 bases in the middle. CDR1 and CDR2 (germline): SEHNR, FQNEAQ (reference sequence). The CDR3 bases that were read are TGTGCCAGCAGCTTAGAGGAGGACTCCAGAGAGACC. It translates to CASSLEEDSRET. The whole CDR3 sequence is CASSLEEDSRETQYF.

Regarding this clone: The read ends 3 residues before the CDR3 terminus; that terminus is restored from the germline J gene. The chain is built from TRBV7-9 and TRBJ2-1; D is possibly TRBD2 (5 bases). Trimming left V 2 bases short and J 8 bases short, with 16 bases between. The V gene's germline CDR1 is SEHNR and CDR2 FQNEAQ (reference sequence). The CDR3 extends over 15 amino acids. CDR3 DNA, as far as it was read: TGTGCCAGCAGCTTACGGGCTAGCCTGGAGGATGAG. The encoded protein is CASSLRASLEDE. The whole CDR3 reads CASSLRASLEDEQFF.

This clone was observed many times. The part of the CDR3 DNA that was read is TGTGCCTGGAGCCCTTCTGTGACAGCTAACACTGAA. Translation: CAWSPSVTANTE. The complete CDR3 sequence is CAWSPSVTANTEAFF. This chain connects TRBV30 to TRBJ1-1; D is possibly TRBD1 (5 bases). From the germline J gene comes the end of the CDR3, since the read stops 3 residues before it. The CDR3 is made up of 15 amino acids. In germline, CDR1 is GTSNPN, CDR2 SVGIG (reference sequence). The V end was cut by 3 bases, the J end by 2 bases, with 16 bases between.

Comment on this clone: The CDR3 end lies 3 residues beyond the end of the read and is filled in from the germline J gene. The chain links TRBV30 to TRBJ2-1; 10 nucleotides align to TRBD2. The V and J ends lost 3 bases and 8 bases, in that order; junction bases with no gene match: 13. Germline V gene lookup returns CDR1 GTSNPN and CDR2 SVGIG (reference sequence). The CDR3 sequence is 16 residues long. This chain's CDR3 is CAWRVYGTSVRDEQFF. The part of the CDR3 DNA that was read is TGTGCCTGGAGGGTATATGGGACTAGCGTGCGCGATGAG.

In its sample, this clone is medium-sized. The read comes to an end 3 residues before the CDR3 does, leaving the germline J gene to fill in the end. The chain is built from TRBV11-2 and TRBJ1-2; D is unresolved. Germline values: CDR1 SGHAT, CDR2 FQNNGV. The V end lost 5 bases, the J end lost 1 base, and 8 bases lay between the germline ends. The CDR3 sequence is 13 residues long. Here the CDR3 reads CASSPKINYGYTF. The covered CDR3 bases are TGTGCCAGCAGCCCCAAAATTAACTATGGC.

On this clone itself: The observed sequence ends 3 residues before the CDR3 terminus, with the missing tail filled in from the germline J gene. This chain links TRBV30 with TRBJ2-7, with TRBD2 as a possible D gene (6 bases). Germline loops: CDR1 GTSNPN, CDR2 SVGIG (reference sequence). There are 12 residues in the CDR3. V lost 5 bases and J 1 base, leaving 9 bases between the germline ends. CDR3 DNA, as far as it was read: TGTGCCTGGTCAAGCGGGTCCTACGAG. This translates into CAWSSGSYE. The complete CDR3 protein is CAWSSGSYEQYF.

This clone was counted at least ten times. The read halts 3 residues ahead of the CDR3 end, with the missing end drawn from the germline J gene. V is TRBV5-5 and J is TRBJ2-7; TRBD1 agrees at 7 bases. This CDR3 spans 15 amino acids. The J segment lost 3 bases and the V segment lost 4 bases, leaving 10 bases of the junction unmatched. CDR1 is SGHKS, CDR2 YYEKEE, per germline (reference sequence). CDR3 residues: CASSGTDRSIYEQYF. The DNA read from the CDR3 is TGTGCCAGCAGCGGAACGGACAGGTCGATCTACGAG.

This clone was counted a few times. The DNA ends 3 residues before the CDR3 does, and the rest of the CDR3 is filled in from the germline J gene. The chain is built from TRBV18 and TRBJ2-5; the match to TRBD2 covers 11 bases. With V trimmed by 2 bases and J by 5 bases, 7 bases remained unmatched. The length of the CDR3 is 16 residues. Germline CDR1 reads KGHSH; CDR2 reads LQKENI. Incomplete CDR3 DNA: TGTGCCAGCTCACCAACTAGCGGGAGTATAGGGGAGACC. Translation: CASSPTSGSIGET. The CDR3 in its entirety is CASSPTSGSIGETQYF.

Details on this clone: Read sequence stops 3 residues before the CDR3 end, and the germline J gene provides the missing end. J is TRBJ2-5 and V is TRBV30, with D possibly TRBD1 on 5 matching bases. The CDR3 is 12 residues long. V shed 5 bases and J shed 6 bases, with 13 bases lying between them. Germline V gene data show CDR1 as GTSNPN and CDR2 as SVGIG (reference sequence). The part of the CDR3 DNA that was read is TGTGCCTGGTCGGTTGGGGCGAAGACC. It is translated as CAWSVGAKT. The full CDR3 protein is CAWSVGAKTQYF. Filled out from reference TRBV30 and TRBJ2-5, the complete variable domain reads SQTIHQWPATLVQPVGSPLSLECTVEGTSNPNLYWYRQAAGRGLQLLFYSVGIGQISSEVPQNLSASRPQDRQFILSSKKLLLSDSGFYLCAWSVGAKTQYFGPGTRLLVL.

This clone was seen repeatedly, ten times or more. The sequence runs out 3 residues before the end of the CDR3; the remainder is reconstructed from the germline J gene. The V call is TRBV7-3, the J call TRBJ2-1, with 10 nucleotides matching TRBD2. The CDR3 is made up of 17 amino acids. The germline gives CDR1 SGHTA, CDR2 FQGTGA. The V and J ends lost 2 bases and 4 bases, in that order; junction bases with no gene match: 8. CDR3 DNA, as far as it was read: TGTGCCAGCAGCTTAGAGAGGTTGACTAGCGGGTACAATGAG. The encoded protein is CASSLERLTSGYNE. In full, the CDR3 reads CASSLERLTSGYNEQFF.

The table lists this clone with a few counts. Read sequence stops 3 residues before the CDR3 end, and the germline J gene provides the missing end. This rearrangement joins TRBV19 to TRBJ1-1; D gene ambiguous. This CDR3 has 14 amino acids. Between the trimmed V and J ends, which lost 3 bases and 3 bases, there was a span of 11 bases. CDR1 and CDR2 from the germline V gene are LNHDA and SQIVND (reference sequence). CDR3 DNA, as far as it was read: TGTGCCAGTAGTATCGGGGTTAGCCACACTGAA. Its protein product is CASSIGVSHTE. The whole CDR3 protein is CASSIGVSHTEAFF.

This clone has more than one count but fewer than ten. The DNA read from the CDR3 is TGTGCCTGGAGGGGTGGGGGGTCTAAAACAGATACG. Translation: CAWRGGGSKTDT. The CDR3 as a whole reads CAWRGGGSKTDTQYF. The V call is TRBV30, the J call TRBJ2-3, with TRBD2 as a possible D gene (6 bases). The read ends 3 residues early relative to the CDR3; the germline J gene fills the gap. V was shortened by 3 bases and J by 3 bases, with 16 bases between the two germline ends. Germline V gene sequence: CDR1 GTSNPN, CDR2 SVGIG (reference sequence). There are 15 residues in the CDR3.

As to this clone: The read finishes 3 residues shy of the CDR3 end, and the germline J gene is used to complete it. The chain combines TRBV30 with TRBJ1-2; no reliable D call. V lost 3 bases and J lost 6, with 5 bases in between. The germline V gene has CDR1 GTSNPN and CDR2 SVGIG (reference sequence). The CDR3 consists of 10 residues. CDR3 region: CAWRTDGYTF. CDR3 bases read: TGTGCCTGGAGAACAGATGGC.

About this clone itself: The read stops 3 residues short of the end of the CDR3; the missing end is completed from the germline J gene. The rearrangement links TRBV7-6 to TRBJ2-2, with 7 bases identical to TRBD2. In germline, CDR1 is SGHVS, CDR2 FNYEAQ. Losses at the gene ends were 5 bases for V and 7 bases for J; bases not matched to a gene: 13. This CDR3 spans 16 amino acids. Partial CDR3 DNA: TGTGCCAGCAGCCCCCCGCCCGGGGGGTATGGCGGGGAG. As protein: CASSPPPGGYGGE. The whole CDR3 is CASSPPPGGYGGELFF.

Comment on this clone: The read terminates 3 residues before the CDR3 end, so the remaining end is supplied by the germline J gene. The chain links TRBV18 to TRBJ1-4; unclear D gene. V lost 1 base to trimming and J lost 3 bases, with 9 bases between them. Germline assignment: CDR1 KGHSH and CDR2 LQKENI. The CDR3 loop spans 15 amino acids. The DNA read from the CDR3 is TGTGCCAGCTCACCACTATCCGGGGCTAATGAAAAA. Translating gives CASSPLSGANEK. The full CDR3 is CASSPLSGANEKLFF.

As regards this clone: The CDR3 goes on 3 residues after the read ends, and that part is filled in from the germline J gene. This chain joins TRBV2 and TRBJ2-5, with a tentative D call TRBD2 (6 bases). Between the trimmed V and J ends, which lost 7 bases and 1 base, there was a span of 16 bases. From germline, CDR1 is SNHLY and CDR2 FYNNEI. This CDR3 is built from 15 residues. The CDR3 DNA, read in part, is TGTGCCAGCAAGCTAGCGAATAGACTCCAAGAGACC. Its translation: CASKLANRLQET. The complete CDR3 reads CASKLANRLQETQYF.

This clone has a handful of counts. The read terminates 3 residues before the CDR3 end, so the remaining end is supplied by the germline J gene. This chain uses TRBV7-6 with TRBJ2-3; 12 bases map to TRBD2. The germline CDR1 and CDR2 sequences are SGHVS and FNYEAQ. V gave up 0 bases and J gave up 5 bases; unmatched junction bases: 0. The CDR3 totals 15 residues. Partial CDR3 DNA: TGTGCCAGCAGCTTAGCGGGACTAGCGGGAGATACG. Protein sequence: CASSLAGLAGDT. The entire CDR3 protein reads CASSLAGLAGDTQYF.

Regarding this clone: The read comes to an end 3 residues before the CDR3 does, leaving the germline J gene to fill in the end. The chain links TRBV7-9 to TRBJ1-2; the D gene is possibly TRBD1 (6 bases). This CDR3 has 14 amino acids. The germline CDR1 and CDR2 sequences are SEHNR and FQNEAQ (reference sequence). Trimming shortened V by 5 bases and J by 4 bases, and 14 bases separated the two germline ends. The CDR3 DNA, read in part, is TGTGCCAGCAGCCACCCCGGACAGAGCTATGGC. Translation: CASSHPGQSYG. The full CDR3 is CASSHPGQSYGYTF.

Points on this clone: The read finishes 3 residues shy of the CDR3 end, and the germline J gene is used to complete it. The chain carries TRBV2 and TRBJ1-2; D is undetermined. The CDR3 spans 15 residues. Germline CDR1 reads SNHLY; CDR2 reads FYNNEI. The V gene lost 4 bases and the J gene lost 3 bases, with 15 bases spanning the gap. The CDR3 DNA, read in part, is TGTGCCAGCAGTGTAACAAGGGCCAAGGACTATGGC. Encoded protein: CASSVTRAKDYG. The whole CDR3 reads CASSVTRAKDYGYTF.

A note on this clone: The read comes to an end 3 residues before the CDR3 does, leaving the germline J gene to fill in the end. V is TRBV19 and J is TRBJ1-5; TRBD1 matches at 9 bases. Per the germline V gene, CDR1 is LNHDA and CDR2 is SQIVND (reference sequence). The CDR3 spans 16 residues. The V segment lost 3 bases and the J segment 5 bases; nucleotides outside the gene matches: 8. The CDR3 loop reads CASSIPGQGLDQPQHF. CDR3 DNA (partial): TGTGCCAGTAGTATTCCGGGACAGGGTTTAGATCAGCCC.

This clone occurred many times. Read sequence stops 3 residues before the CDR3 end, and the germline J gene provides the missing end. The chain is built from TRBV29-1 and TRBJ2-2, with D tentatively TRBD1 (7 bases). There are 13 residues in the CDR3. Germline-derived CDR1 and CDR2 are SQVTM and ANQGSEA. The V gene lost 7 bases and the J gene lost 4 bases, with 13 bases spanning the gap. The CDR3 here is CSGGDSPTGELFF. CDR3 DNA (partial): TGCAGCGGGGGGGACAGCCCCACCGGGGAG.

With regard to this clone: From the germline J gene comes the end of the CDR3, since the read stops 3 residues before it. This chain joins TRBV7-9 and TRBJ2-1; no reliable D call. CDR1 and CDR2 (germline): SEHNR, FQNEAQ (reference sequence). This CDR3 region has 15 residues. Deletions cut 2 bases from V and 7 bases from J, with 15 bases between. This chain's CDR3 is CASSLWLDTWNEQFF. The part of the CDR3 DNA that was read is TGTGCCAGCAGCTTATGGTTAGATACTTGGAATGAG.

Remarks on this clone: The CDR3 is cut off 3 residues early in the read; its end comes from the germline J gene. The chain links TRBV7-9 to TRBJ2-6; no clear D. The germline V and J ends were trimmed by 8 bases and 0 bases, with 5 bases remaining between them. This CDR3 comprises 13 residues. CDR1 SEHNR and CDR2 FQNEAQ come from the germline V gene (reference sequence). The CDR3 DNA, read in part, is TGTGCCAGCTGCAGCTCTGGGGCCAACGTC. Translated: CASCSSGANV. The entire CDR3 reads CASCSSGANVLTF.

This clone turned up a few times. Read sequence stops 3 residues before the CDR3 end, and the germline J gene provides the missing end. The V call is TRBV6-2 or TRBV6-3, the J call TRBJ1-4, with unresolved D. Germline CDR1 is MNHEY and CDR2 is SVGEGT. V shed 4 bases and J shed 5 bases, with 8 bases lying between them. The CDR3 sequence is 13 residues long. The CDR3 loop reads CASSSGYNEKLFF. Incomplete CDR3 DNA: TGTGCCAGCAGTTCGGGTTACAATGAAAAA.

Points on this clone: The read halts 3 residues ahead of the CDR3 end, with the missing end drawn from the germline J gene. The chain employs TRBV23-1 and TRBJ1-5; 9 nucleotides line up with TRBD1. TRBV23-1 qualifies as an ORF whose function is uncertain. This CDR3 is built from 14 residues. J gave up 5 bases and V 4 bases, and 3 bases lay outside the gene matches. Partial CDR3 DNA: TGCGCCAGCAGTCGGGACAGGGAATATCAGCCC. This encodes CASSRDREYQP. The full CDR3 sequence reads CASSRDREYQPQHF.

This clone was observed many times. From the germline J gene comes the end of the CDR3, since the read stops 3 residues before it. This chain links TRBV3-1 (or the pseudogene TRBV3-2) with TRBJ2-5; D may be TRBD2 (5 bases). The V end lost 1 base, the J end lost 4 bases, and 7 bases lay between the germline ends. The V gene's germline CDR1 is LGHDT and CDR2 YNNKEL (reference sequence). There are 13 residues in the CDR3. The CDR3 reads CASSQGTAETQYF. The sequenced CDR3 bases are TGTGCCAGCAGCCAAGGGACTGCAGAGACC.

This clone came up a few times. CDR3 DNA (partial): TGTGCCAGCAGCTCCAACAGGGGACAATCAGATACG. It codes for CASSSNRGQSDT. The whole CDR3 reads CASSSNRGQSDTQYF. The chain links TRBV7-9 to TRBJ2-3, with TRBD1 identical over 7 bases. The read ends 3 residues before the CDR3 terminus; that terminus is restored from the germline J gene. After removal of 4 bases from V and 4 bases from J, the junction contained 8 bases not matched to a gene. This CDR3 comprises 15 residues. The germline gives CDR1 SEHNR, CDR2 FQNEAQ (reference sequence).

Concerning this clone itself: Read data end 3 residues before the CDR3 end; the end is taken from the germline J gene. The chain has TRBV7-2 and TRBJ1-1; D remains unclear. CDR3 length equals 14 residues. Trimming cost V 0 bases and J 1 base, with 6 bases left between them. CDR1 and CDR2 from the germline V gene are SGHTA and FQGNSA. The covered CDR3 bases are TGTGCCAGCAGCTTAGCGGTGGCGAACACTGAA. Translation: CASSLAVANTE. The entire CDR3 reads CASSLAVANTEAFF.